This T cell receptor beta chain emerged from a study of blood T cell repertoires in COVID-19. The overall study: Sites across the United States, Italy and Spain contributed samples from acute and convalescent COVID-19. The analysed material was cDNA or gDNA that came from T cells, B-cell-depleted T cells, or PBMCs.

This clone was counted once. Original processing notes: Reference gene primer amplification gave estimated nucleated cell counts. Only in-frame clones appear in the TCRdb table, and some are missing; sequencing was by immunoSEQ multiplex PCR. V and J calls and clone size are as listed in that table; D and trimming were resolved from the DNA. This table has about 280,000 clones, approximately 91% appearing once. V was cut by 0 bases and J by 4 bases, with 7 bases left in between. The CDR3 totals 15 residues. CDR1 is SGHTA and CDR2 is FQGNSA in the germline V gene. The clonotype originates from a woman between 40 and 55 years old who had recovered from COVID-19. V is TRBV7-2 and J is TRBJ2-6; D gene uncertain. Sequencing was done on a sample of peripheral blood. In DNA form, the CDR3 reads TGTGCCAGCAGCTTAGCAGTCGGGGGGGCCAACGTCCTGACTTTC. It yields the protein CASSLAVGGANVLTF. Variable domain in full (rest from reference TRBV7-2 and TRBJ2-6): GAGVSQSPSNKVTEKGKDVELRCDPISGHTALYWYRQSLGQGLEFLIYFQGNSAPDKSGLPSDRFSAERTGGSVSTLTIQRTQQEDSAVYLCASSLAVGGANVLTFGAGSRLTVL.